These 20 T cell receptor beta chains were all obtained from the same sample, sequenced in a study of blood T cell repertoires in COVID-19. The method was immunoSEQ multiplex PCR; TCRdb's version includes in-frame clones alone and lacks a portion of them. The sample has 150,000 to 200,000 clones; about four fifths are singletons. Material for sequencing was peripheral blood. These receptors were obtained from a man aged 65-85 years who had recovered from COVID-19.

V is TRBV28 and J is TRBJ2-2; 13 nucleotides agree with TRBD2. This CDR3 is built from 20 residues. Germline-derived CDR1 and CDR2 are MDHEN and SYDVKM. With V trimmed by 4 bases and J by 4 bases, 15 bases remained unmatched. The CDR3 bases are TGTGCCAGCAGTTCATACGCCCGCTGGACTAGCGGGAGTCGCACCGGGGAGCTGTTTTTT. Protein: CASSSYARWTSGSRTGELFF.

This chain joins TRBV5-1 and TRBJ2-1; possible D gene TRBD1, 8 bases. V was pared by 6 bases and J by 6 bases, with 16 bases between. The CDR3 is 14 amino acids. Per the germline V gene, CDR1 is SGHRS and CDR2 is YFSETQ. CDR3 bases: TGCGCCAGCACCCGGGGAGGGACAGGCAATGAGCAGTTCTTC. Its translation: CASTRGGTGNEQFF.

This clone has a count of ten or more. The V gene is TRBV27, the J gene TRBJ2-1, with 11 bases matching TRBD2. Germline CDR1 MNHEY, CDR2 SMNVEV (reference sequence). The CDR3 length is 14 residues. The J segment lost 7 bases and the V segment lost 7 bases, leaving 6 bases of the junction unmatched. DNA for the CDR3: TGTGCCAGCACACTAGCGGGAGCGGTAAATGAGCAGTTCTTC. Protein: CASTLAGAVNEQFF.

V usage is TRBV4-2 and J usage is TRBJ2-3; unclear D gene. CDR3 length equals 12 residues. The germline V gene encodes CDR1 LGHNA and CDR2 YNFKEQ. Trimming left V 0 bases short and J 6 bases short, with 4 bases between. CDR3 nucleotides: TGTGCCAGCAGCCAAGATCGGGATACGCAGTATTTT. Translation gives CASSQDRDTQYF.

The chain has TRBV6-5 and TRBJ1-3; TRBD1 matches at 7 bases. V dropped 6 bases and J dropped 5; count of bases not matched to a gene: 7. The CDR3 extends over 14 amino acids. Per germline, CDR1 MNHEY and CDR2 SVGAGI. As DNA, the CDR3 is TGTGCCAGCAGAGTCCCGGGACAGCGAAACACCATATATTTT. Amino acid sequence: CASRVPGQRNTIYF.

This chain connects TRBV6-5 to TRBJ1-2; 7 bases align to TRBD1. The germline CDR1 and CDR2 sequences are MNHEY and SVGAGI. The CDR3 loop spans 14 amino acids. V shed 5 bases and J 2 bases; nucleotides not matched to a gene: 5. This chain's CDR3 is CASSTTTGNYGYTF. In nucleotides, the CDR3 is TGTGCCAGCAGTACCACGACAGGGAACTATGGCTACACCTTC.

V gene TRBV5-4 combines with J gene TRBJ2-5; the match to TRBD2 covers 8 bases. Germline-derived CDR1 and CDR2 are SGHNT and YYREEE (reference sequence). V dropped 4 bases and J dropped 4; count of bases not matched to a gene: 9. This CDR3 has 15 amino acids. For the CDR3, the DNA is TGTGCCAGCAGCCAAAAAAGCGGGAGCCGAGAGACCCAGTACTTC. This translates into CASSQKSGSRETQYF.

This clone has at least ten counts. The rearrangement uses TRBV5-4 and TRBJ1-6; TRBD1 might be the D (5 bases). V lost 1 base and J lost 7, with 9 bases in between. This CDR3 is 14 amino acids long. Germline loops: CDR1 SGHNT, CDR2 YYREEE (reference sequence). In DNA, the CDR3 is TGTGCCAGCAGCTTGCAGGGTCTAAATTCACCCCTCCACTTT. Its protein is CASSLQGLNSPLHF.

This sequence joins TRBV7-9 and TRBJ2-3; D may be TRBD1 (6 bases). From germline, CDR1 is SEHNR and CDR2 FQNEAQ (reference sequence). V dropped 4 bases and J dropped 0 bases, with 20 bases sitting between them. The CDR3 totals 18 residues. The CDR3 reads CASSSLVTGWSSTDTQYF. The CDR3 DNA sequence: TGTGCCAGCAGCTCGCTAGTTACAGGGTGGAGTAGCACAGATACGCAGTATTTT.

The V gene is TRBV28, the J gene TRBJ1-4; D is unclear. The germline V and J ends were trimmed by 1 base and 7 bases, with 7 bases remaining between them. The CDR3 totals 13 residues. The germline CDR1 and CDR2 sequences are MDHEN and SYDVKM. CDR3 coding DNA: TGTGCCAGCAGTTTATCCCCGAGTGAAAAACTGTTTTTT. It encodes CASSLSPSEKLFF.

The CDR3 coding sequence is TGTGCCAGCAGCTCAGTGGGCGGGCAGCCCCAGCATTTT. It translates to CASSSVGGQPQHF. This sequence joins TRBV7-2 and TRBJ1-5; D is ambiguous. V was shortened by 4 bases and J by 7 bases, with 11 bases between the two germline ends. CDR1 is SGHTA and CDR2 is FQGNSA in the germline V gene. This CDR3 is 13 amino acids long.

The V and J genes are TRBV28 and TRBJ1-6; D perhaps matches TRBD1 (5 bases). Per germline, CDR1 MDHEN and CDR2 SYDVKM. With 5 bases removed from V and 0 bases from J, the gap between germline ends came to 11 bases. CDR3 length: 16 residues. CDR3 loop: CASSDRASSYNSPLHF. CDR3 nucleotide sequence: TGTGCCAGCAGTGACAGAGCGAGCTCCTATAATTCACCCCTCCACTTT.

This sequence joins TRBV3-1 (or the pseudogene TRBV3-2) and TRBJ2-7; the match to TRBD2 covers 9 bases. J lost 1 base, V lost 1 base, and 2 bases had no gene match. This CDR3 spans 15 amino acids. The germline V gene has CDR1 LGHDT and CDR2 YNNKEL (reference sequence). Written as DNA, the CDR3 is TGTGCCAGCAGCCAAGGACTAGCGGTTTCCTACGAGCAGTACTTC. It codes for CASSQGLAVSYEQYF.

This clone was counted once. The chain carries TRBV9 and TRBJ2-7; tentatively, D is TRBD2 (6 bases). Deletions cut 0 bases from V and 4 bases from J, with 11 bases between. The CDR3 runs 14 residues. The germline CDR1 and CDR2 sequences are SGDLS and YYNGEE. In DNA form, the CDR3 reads TGTGCCAGCAGCGTAGGTGTCGGGGGTTACGAGCAGTACTTC. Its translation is CASSVGVGGYEQYF.

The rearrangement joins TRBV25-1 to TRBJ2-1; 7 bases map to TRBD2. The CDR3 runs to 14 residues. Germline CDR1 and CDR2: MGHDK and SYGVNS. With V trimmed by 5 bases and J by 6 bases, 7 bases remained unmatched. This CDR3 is CASSRREALNEQFF. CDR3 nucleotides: TGTGCCAGCAGTCGACGGGAGGCCCTCAATGAGCAGTTCTTC.

CDR3 coding DNA: TGTGCCAGCAGCTTTCCGGACAGGCATAATGGCTACACCTTC. Translated: CASSFPDRHNGYTF. The chain recombines TRBV5-6 with TRBJ1-2, with TRBD1 matching 7 bases. Trimming took 2 bases from V and 6 from J; bases not matched to a gene: 7. This CDR3 spans 14 amino acids. Germline assignment: CDR1 SGHDT and CDR2 YYEEEE.

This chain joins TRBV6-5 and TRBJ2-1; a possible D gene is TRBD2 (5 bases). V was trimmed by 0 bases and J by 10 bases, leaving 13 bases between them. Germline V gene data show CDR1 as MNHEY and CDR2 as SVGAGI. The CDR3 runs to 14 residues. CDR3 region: CASSYSTVTGEQFF. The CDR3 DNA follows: TGTGCCAGCAGTTACTCGACGGTCACGGGGGAGCAGTTCTTC.

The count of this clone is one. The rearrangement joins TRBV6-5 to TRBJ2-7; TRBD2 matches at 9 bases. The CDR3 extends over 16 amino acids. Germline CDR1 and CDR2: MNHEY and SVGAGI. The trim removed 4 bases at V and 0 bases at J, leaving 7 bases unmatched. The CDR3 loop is CASSSLAGVSSYEQYF. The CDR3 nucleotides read TGTGCCAGCAGTTCCTTAGCGGGGGTGAGCTCCTACGAGCAGTACTTC.

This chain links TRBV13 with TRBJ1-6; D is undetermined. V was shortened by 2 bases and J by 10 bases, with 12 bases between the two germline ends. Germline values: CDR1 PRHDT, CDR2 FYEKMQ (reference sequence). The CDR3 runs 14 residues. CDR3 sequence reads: CASSLRSRGSPLHF. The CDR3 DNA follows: TGTGCCAGCAGCTTAAGGAGTCGTGGGTCACCCCTCCACTTT.

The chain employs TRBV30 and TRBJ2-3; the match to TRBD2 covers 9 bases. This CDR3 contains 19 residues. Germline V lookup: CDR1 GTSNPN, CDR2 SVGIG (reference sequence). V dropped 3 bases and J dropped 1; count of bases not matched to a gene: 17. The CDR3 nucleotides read TGTGCCTGGAGAGGGAATAGCGGGAGAAACCGCATACGCACAGATACGCAGTATTTT. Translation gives CAWRGNSGRNRIRTDTQYF.